The next 9 T cell receptor beta chains were all read from a single sample in a study of Ad26.COV2.S vaccination and SARS-CoV-2 variants. Here immunoSEQ multiplex PCR was the method, and the copy in TCRdb shows in-frame clones only, minus some. The sample consists of fewer than 800,000 clones, 89% of them appearing once. Indicated treatment: some 20 received Ad26.COV2.S at low or high dose, single or two shots; roughly five received placebo; per-sample allocation not given. Day 63 after the first injection of vaccine or placebo was the sampling time. The input for sequencing was peripheral blood, taken in a trial of Ad26.COV2.S vaccine versus placebo. The source of these receptors is a person aged 18 to 59 who received the Ad26.COV2.S COVID-19 vaccine or a placebo.

The chain joins TRBV27 to TRBJ2-1, with 12 bases aligning to TRBD2. V shed 6 bases and J 10 bases; nucleotides not matched to a gene: 10. The V gene's germline CDR1 is MNHEY and CDR2 SMNVEV (reference sequence). The CDR3 spans 15 residues. In DNA form, the CDR3 reads TGTGCCAGCAGCTTACTAGCGGGAGGATCAAGAGAGCAGTTCTTC. This translates into CASSLLAGGSREQFF.

The gene calls are TRBV5-1 and TRBJ2-3; tentatively, D is TRBD1 (6 bases). From germline, CDR1 is SGHRS and CDR2 YFSETQ. The germline V and J ends were trimmed by 4 bases and 6 bases, with 18 bases remaining between them. The CDR3 covers 15 residues. The CDR3 loop reads CASSIPDSVRDTQYF. The CDR3 DNA follows: TGCGCCAGCAGCATACCGGACAGCGTGAGGGATACGCAGTATTTT.

The CDR3 coding sequence is TGTGCCAGCAGCTTAGCCCCCGGGCGCAAAGGCTACGAGCAGTACTTC. It specifies CASSLAPGRKGYEQYF. The rearrangement links TRBV7-2 to TRBJ2-7, with D unclear. The CDR3 covers 16 residues. Per the germline V gene, CDR1 is SGHTA and CDR2 is FQGNSA. Trimming shortened V by 0 bases and J by 3 bases, and 15 bases separated the two germline ends. Combining the CDR3 with reference TRBV7-2 and TRBJ2-7 gives the whole variable domain GAGVSQSPSNKVTEKGKDVELRCDPISGHTALYWYRQSLGQGLEFLIYFQGNSAPDKSGLPSDRFSAERTGGSVSTLTIQRTQQEDSAVYLCASSLAPGRKGYEQYFGPGTRLTVT.

The V gene is TRBV5-1, the J gene TRBJ2-7; the D gene is possibly TRBD2 (6 bases). The CDR3 is made up of 14 amino acids. The germline V gene encodes CDR1 SGHRS and CDR2 YFSETQ. V gave up 4 bases and J gave up 6 bases, with 17 bases separating them. CDR3 protein: CASSTGTPPGEQYF. The CDR3 nucleotides read TGCGCCAGCAGCACCGGGACTCCCCCGGGCGAGCAGTACTTC.

The chain has TRBV12-3 or TRBV12-4 and TRBJ2-2; D remains ambiguous. V lost 6 bases, J lost 3 bases, and 5 bases lay in between. This CDR3 has 12 amino acids. CDR3 loop: CASRVYTGELFF. Here the CDR3 DNA reads TGTGCCAGCAGGGTATACACCGGGGAGCTGTTTTTT.

Here the CDR3 DNA reads TGTGCCAGCAGATCATACCCCGGGACTAAAAATGAGCAGTTCTTC. It yields the protein CASRSYPGTKNEQFF. The chain carries TRBV27 and TRBJ2-1; 7 nucleotides match TRBD2. Germline assignment: CDR1 MNHEY and CDR2 SMNVEV (reference sequence). This CDR3 is 15 amino acids long. V was pared by 6 bases and J by 7 bases, with 12 bases of the junction left unmatched.

CDR3 protein: CASSLRLDTGELFF. In nucleotides, the CDR3 is TGTGCCAGCAGCCTGAGACTCGACACCGGGGAGCTGTTTTTT. V and J are TRBV11-3 and TRBJ2-2; no clear D. The CDR3 is made up of 14 amino acids. Germline loops: CDR1 SGHNT, CDR2 YENEEA. Trimming pared 5 bases from V and 3 bases from J, leaving 10 bases between.

The rearrangement links TRBV2 to TRBJ1-6, with D perhaps TRBD1 (5 bases). The CDR3 consists of 14 residues. V lost 6 bases to trimming and J lost 7 bases, with 13 bases between them. Germline V gives CDR1 SNHLY, CDR2 FYNNEI. The CDR3 reads CASRQGSSNSPLHF. The CDR3 nucleotides read TGTGCCAGCAGGCAGGGAAGTTCCAATTCACCCCTCCACTTT.

This chain links TRBV7-9 with TRBJ1-6, with 7 positions matching TRBD1. Looked up from germline, CDR1 is SEHNR and CDR2 is FQNEAQ (reference sequence). Trimming removed 1 base from V and 10 bases from J; junction bases left unmatched: 7. The CDR3 length is 15 residues. CDR3 bases: TGTGCCAGCAGCTTAGTCGGACAGGCAGGATCACCCCTCCACTTT. It translates to CASSLVGQAGSPLHF.